The 29 T cell receptor beta chains reported below all come from one sample, sequenced in a study of cytomegalovirus exposure and HLA in healthy donors. 60 Vbeta and 13 Jbeta primers were used in PCR. The repertoire was sequenced with immunoSEQ multiplex PCR; TCRdb's copy has only in-frame clones and lacks some. This repertoire shows 75,000 to 90,000 clones, 70% to 75% found once; its top ten account for 4% to 5%. Sequenced: PBMCs. The receptors shown here come from a man between 60 and 75 years old in good health and CMV-seronegative.

As for this clone: The junction does not match germline at one end; this may be a read error. This rearrangement joins TRBV7-9 to TRBJ1-3, with D possibly matching TRBD1 (6 bases). The germline V gene has CDR1 SEHNR and CDR2 FQNEAQ (reference sequence). This CDR3 comprises 14 residues. In nucleotides, the CDR3 is TGTTCCAGCAGCCCCCGGGGGGCCGGAAACACCATATATTTT. Amino acid sequence: CSSSPRGAGNTIYF.

This clone was recorded once. The CDR3 region is CASSLNRGADTQYF. For the CDR3, the DNA is TGCGCCAGCAGCTTGAACCGGGGGGCAGATACGCAGTATTTT. V gene TRBV5-1 combines with J gene TRBJ2-3; 7 nucleotides agree with TRBD2. Germline V lookup: CDR1 SGHRS, CDR2 YFSETQ. This CDR3 contains 14 residues. V trimming: 1 base; J trimming: 4 bases; junction bases outside the gene matches: 3.

This clone was found once. The V and J genes are TRBV23-1 and TRBJ1-1, with a tentative D call TRBD1 (5 bases). TRBV23-1 counts as an open reading frame of uncertain function. V gave up 6 bases and J gave up 0 bases, with 17 bases separating them. The CDR3 is 16 amino acids. The CDR3 sequence: CASRPKKGSLNTEAFF. CDR3 nucleotide sequence: TGCGCCAGCAGACCCAAGAAGGGGTCCTTGAACACTGAAGCTTTCTTT.

The V and J genes are TRBV12-5 and TRBJ1-1, with 7 bases aligning to TRBD1. Germline-derived CDR1 and CDR2 are LGHNT and FRNRAP. V shed 6 bases and J 4 bases; nucleotides not matched to a gene: 5. The CDR3 has 13 amino acids. CDR3 sequence: CASGQGVSTEAFF. The CDR3 DNA is TGTGCTAGTGGGCAGGGGGTGTCCACTGAAGCTTTCTTT.

The chain has TRBV18 and TRBJ1-5, with 8 bases lining up with TRBD1. Germline-derived CDR1 and CDR2 are KGHSH and LQKENI. This CDR3 has 14 residues. Trimming took 4 bases from V and 7 from J; bases not matched to a gene: 6. The CDR3 sequence: CASSRTGFGQPQHF. CDR3 DNA sequence: TGTGCCAGCTCACGGACAGGGTTCGGGCAGCCCCAGCATTTT.

The rearrangement joins TRBV5-6 to TRBJ1-6, with D unclear. Germline CDR1 is SGHDT and CDR2 is YYEEEE. CDR3 size: 16 residues. Trimming pared 1 base from V and 0 bases from J, leaving 8 bases between. DNA of the CDR3: TGTGCCAGCAGCTTGACAGTTGGCTCCTATAATTCACCCCTCCACTTT. Translated: CASSLTVGSYNSPLHF.

J is TRBJ1-4 and V is TRBV5-1; 7 nucleotides align to TRBD1. The CDR3 covers 14 residues. The V gene end was trimmed by 2 bases and the J gene end by 8 bases; junction bases not matched to a gene: 6. Germline-derived CDR1 and CDR2 are SGHRS and YFSETQ. DNA for the CDR3: TGCGCCAGCAGCTTTTCCTCAGGGGGGGAAAAACTGTTTTTT. It yields the protein CASSFSSGGEKLFF.

This clone was found a few times. This chain uses TRBV7-9 with TRBJ2-7; 11 nucleotides agree with TRBD1. Trimming cost V 4 bases and J 5 bases; bases outside gene matches: 4. Germline values: CDR1 SEHNR, CDR2 FQNEAQ (reference sequence). This CDR3 spans 14 amino acids. The CDR3 DNA is TGTGCCAGCAGCTCCCGGACAGGGGGCCACGAGCAGTACTTC. This translates into CASSSRTGGHEQYF.

The chain employs TRBV2 and TRBJ2-2; a weak D match, TRBD1 (5 bases). This CDR3 contains 14 residues. Germline V CDR1 and CDR2: SNHLY, FYNNEI. The V end lost 3 bases, the J end lost 6 bases, and 11 bases lay between the germline ends. The CDR3 is CASSDGAPAGELFF. In DNA form, the CDR3 reads TGTGCCAGCAGTGATGGGGCCCCCGCCGGGGAGCTGTTTTTT.

The gene calls are TRBV5-4 and TRBJ2-3; a weak D match, TRBD1 (6 bases). This CDR3 comprises 15 residues. The V and J ends lost 4 bases and 6 bases respectively, with 18 bases between them. In germline, CDR1 is SGHNT, CDR2 YYREEE (reference sequence). This chain's CDR3 is CASSDRQETSDTQYF. The CDR3 nucleotides are TGTGCCAGCAGCGATCGACAGGAGACCTCGGATACGCAGTATTTT. Variable domain in full (rest from reference TRBV5-4 and TRBJ2-3): ETGVTQSPTHLIKTRGQQVTLRCSSQSGHNTVSWYQQALGQGPQFIFQYYREEENGRGNFPPRFSGLQFPNYSSELNVNALELDDSALYLCASSDRQETSDTQYFGPGTRLTVL.

This clone was seen more than once but under ten times. It is unclear where the CDR3 begins or ends on the DNA, so no DNA is shown, and the CDR3 is as TCRdb lists it. This chain links TRBV27 with TRBJ1-3. The CDR3 region is 19 residues in length, termini included. Germline CDR1 is MNHEY and CDR2 is SMNVEV (reference sequence). The CDR3 here is CASSLGTGMPHFSGNTIYF.

This clone came up a few times. This rearrangement joins TRBV7-7 to TRBJ2-7; TRBD1 might be the D (5 bases). This CDR3 contains 14 residues. V shed 5 bases and J shed 1 base, with 12 bases lying between them. From germline, CDR1 is SSHAT and CDR2 FNYEAQ (reference sequence). This chain's CDR3 is CASSPDILSYEQYF. CDR3 in DNA: TGTGCCAGCAGCCCGGACATACTATCCTACGAGCAGTACTTC.

The chain links TRBV19 to TRBJ1-2; 8 bases are a match to TRBD1. V lost 7 bases, J lost 3 bases, and 7 bases stayed unmatched. The CDR3 sequence is 14 residues long. Germline CDR1 and CDR2: LNHDA and SQIVND (reference sequence). The CDR3: CASITGGMDYGYTF. The CDR3, as DNA: TGTGCCAGTATCACAGGGGGAATGGACTATGGCTACACCTTC. The full variable domain, rest sourced from reference TRBV19 and TRBJ1-2, is DGGITQSPKYLFRKEGQNVTLSCEQNLNHDAMYWYRQDPGQGLRLIYYSQIVNDFQKGDIAEGYSVSREKKESFPLTVTSAQKNPTAFYLCASITGGMDYGYTFGSGTRLTVV.

This chain connects TRBV19 to TRBJ1-2; weak D call: TRBD1 (6 bases). Trimming shortened V by 6 bases and J by 7 bases, and 18 bases separated the two germline ends. The germline V gene encodes CDR1 LNHDA and CDR2 SQIVND (reference sequence). The CDR3 spans 14 residues. The CDR3: CASSPPRGNGGYTF. In nucleotides, the CDR3 is TGTGCCAGTAGCCCTCCCAGGGGCAACGGTGGCTACACCTTC.

The chain links TRBV6-1 to TRBJ2-1; 8 nucleotides match TRBD1. The CDR3 has 15 residues. The J segment lost 6 bases and the V segment lost 7 bases, leaving 11 bases of the junction unmatched. Germline values: CDR1 MNHNS, CDR2 SASEGT. The CDR3 DNA follows: TGTGCCAGCAAGCCCGGACAGGGAAATAGCAATGAGCAGTTCTTC. The encoded protein is CASKPGQGNSNEQFF.

A few counts support this clone. The chain links TRBV12-5 to TRBJ2-3; D is unclear. The germline V gene encodes CDR1 LGHNT and CDR2 FRNRAP. V was cut by 7 bases and J by 6 bases, with 14 bases left in between. The CDR3 runs to 13 residues. CDR3 in DNA: TGTGCTAGTGCCGACACCCTATCGGATACGCAGTATTTT. Its translation is CASADTLSDTQYF.

J is TRBJ2-2 and V is TRBV5-1; possible D gene TRBD2, 7 bases. The CDR3 is 17 amino acids. Deletions cut 0 bases from V and 0 bases from J, with 12 bases between. Germline loops: CDR1 SGHRS, CDR2 YFSETQ. The CDR3 protein is CASSLVRGAANTGELFF. CDR3 DNA: TGCGCCAGCAGCTTGGTTCGGGGGGCCGCGAACACCGGGGAGCTGTTTTTT.

This clone is a singleton in its sample. The V and J genes are TRBV2 and TRBJ2-5; D unclear. The germline V gene has CDR1 SNHLY and CDR2 FYNNEI. The CDR3 runs to 12 residues. V was shortened by 6 bases and J by 5 bases, with 10 bases between the two germline ends. CDR3 in DNA: TGTGCCAGCAGGGCCTGGCACGAGACCCAGTACTTC. It encodes CASRAWHETQYF.

The V gene is TRBV2, the J gene TRBJ2-7; 13 bases align to TRBD2. CDR3 length: 17 amino acids. The J segment lost 6 bases and the V segment lost 0 bases, leaving 8 bases of the junction unmatched. Germline V gene lookup returns CDR1 SNHLY and CDR2 FYNNEI. The chain's CDR3 is CASSEALRGLAGPEQYF. The CDR3 nucleotides are TGTGCCAGCAGTGAAGCGCTTAGGGGACTAGCGGGGCCCGAGCAGTACTTC.

V usage is TRBV19 and J usage is TRBJ1-3, with no clear D. Germline-derived CDR1 and CDR2 are LNHDA and SQIVND (reference sequence). Trimming stripped 3 bases from V and 0 bases from J, with 9 bases between. The CDR3 contains 15 residues. The CDR3 DNA reads TGTGCCAGTAGTATTTTGGCAGGCTCTGGAAACACCATATATTTT. This gives the protein CASSILAGSGNTIYF.

The chain employs TRBV7-9 and TRBJ2-3, with TRBD1 matching 8 bases. Trimming at V came to 5 bases and at J to 6 bases, leaving 1 base not matched to a gene. There are 12 residues in the CDR3. CDR1 SEHNR and CDR2 FQNEAQ come from the germline V gene (reference sequence). This CDR3 reads CASSRTGDTQYF. For the CDR3, the DNA is TGTGCCAGCAGCCGGACAGGGGATACGCAGTATTTT.

The chain is built from TRBV7-7 and TRBJ2-5; 11 bases fit TRBD2. The CDR3 has 15 residues. Per the germline V gene, CDR1 is SSHAT and CDR2 is FNYEAQ (reference sequence). V lost 5 bases, J lost 5 bases, and 7 bases stayed unmatched. For the CDR3, the DNA is TGTGCCAGCAGCGAGACTAGCGGGGATGGGGAGACCCAGTACTTC. As protein: CASSETSGDGETQYF.

This chain links TRBV5-1 with TRBJ2-1, with no clear D. The CDR3 has 15 residues. V was pared by 4 bases and J by 2 bases, with 13 bases between. Germline V gives CDR1 SGHRS, CDR2 YFSETQ. In DNA, the CDR3 is TGCGCCAGCAGCCCGGCGGTGGTAACCTACAATGAGCAGTTCTTC. This gives the protein CASSPAVVTYNEQFF.

This clone was recorded a few times. This chain joins TRBV5-6 and TRBJ2-7; D is undetermined. The germline V gene encodes CDR1 SGHDT and CDR2 YYEEEE. This CDR3 has 13 amino acids. The V gene lost 2 bases and the J gene lost 0 bases, with 6 bases spanning the gap. The CDR3 sequence is CASSFESSYEQYF. In nucleotides, the CDR3 is TGTGCCAGCAGCTTCGAGAGCTCCTACGAGCAGTACTTC. Full variable domain (remainder filled in from reference TRBV5-6 and TRBJ2-7): DAGVTQSPTHLIKTRGQQVTLRCSPKSGHDTVSWYQQALGQGPQFIFQYYEEEERQRGNFPDRFSGHQFPNYSSELNVNALLLGDSALYLCASSFESSYEQYFGPGTRLTVT.

The chain employs TRBV2 and TRBJ1-1; possibly TRBD1 for D (6 bases). The CDR3 loop spans 14 amino acids. The germline CDR1 and CDR2 sequences are SNHLY and FYNNEI. The V end was cut by 6 bases, the J end by 1 base, with 12 bases between. The DNA for the CDR3 is TGTGCCAGCAGCGCAGGGGTGGCGAACACTGAAGCTTTCTTT. It specifies CASSAGVANTEAFF.

The chain combines TRBV11-1 with TRBJ1-1; 7 bases fit TRBD1. The CDR3 loop spans 15 amino acids. The V gene's germline CDR1 is SGHAT and CDR2 FQDESV (reference sequence). V shed 3 bases, J shed 5 bases, and the junction held 9 bases outside the gene matches. The CDR3: CASSFVARGRTEAFF. The CDR3 region has the DNA TGTGCCAGCAGCTTCGTCGCCAGGGGGAGGACTGAAGCTTTCTTT.

The chain employs TRBV30 and TRBJ2-3; D possibly corresponds to TRBD1 (6 bases). The V gene lost 0 bases and the J gene lost 1 base, with 14 bases spanning the gap. Germline V gene sequence: CDR1 GTSNPN, CDR2 SVGIG (reference sequence). This CDR3 is 16 amino acids long. CDR3 sequence: CAWSVRDTSRTDTQYF. Written as DNA, the CDR3 is TGTGCCTGGAGTGTCCGGGACACCTCCCGCACAGATACGCAGTATTTT.

The rearrangement uses TRBV7-3 and TRBJ1-3; D ambiguous. V lost 5 bases, J lost 2 bases, and 7 bases lay in between. The length of the CDR3 is 13 residues. Germline CDR1 is SGHTA and CDR2 is FQGTGA. The CDR3 protein is CASSVDTGNTIYF. The CDR3 DNA reads TGTGCCAGCAGCGTCGACACTGGAAACACCATATATTTT.

This clone occurred a few times. The chain couples TRBV7-2 to TRBJ2-7; 9 positions match TRBD2. The J segment lost 3 bases and the V segment lost 2 bases, leaving 8 bases of the junction unmatched. The CDR3 runs to 16 residues. Per the germline V gene, CDR1 is SGHTA and CDR2 is FQGNSA. The CDR3 protein is CASSLPSGAPGYEQYF. The DNA of the CDR3 is TGTGCCAGCAGCTTACCTAGCGGGGCCCCGGGCTACGAGCAGTACTTC.